The clone carrying this T cell receptor (beta chain) was detected only once. The data belong to a study of blood T cell repertoires in COVID-19. For the study at large: Both acute and convalescent COVID-19 samples were obtained from the United States, Italy and Spain. PBMCs, B-cell-depleted T cells, or T cells were the source of the cDNA or gDNA that made up the material.

V was cut by 0 bases and J by 8 bases, with 10 bases left in between. The CDR3 is 13 residues long. Germline assignment: CDR1 MNHEY and CDR2 SVGAGI. In the original analysis: Estimates of nucleated cell counts were drawn from the amplification of reference gene primers. Repertoires were generated with immunoSEQ multiplex PCR, while TCRdb's copy carries only in-frame clones and drops some. The V and J calls and clone size are taken from that table; D and trimming were inferred from the DNA. The sample consists of roughly 91,000 clones, around 82% of them appearing once. V gene TRBV6-5 combines with J gene TRBJ1-1, with unresolved D. This sequence was found in a woman over 75 with acute or convalescent COVID-19. Sequenced input: peripheral blood. Written as DNA, the CDR3 is TGTGCCAGCAGTTACTCGATTCTGGCAGAAGCTTTCTTT. It encodes CASSYSILAEAFF.